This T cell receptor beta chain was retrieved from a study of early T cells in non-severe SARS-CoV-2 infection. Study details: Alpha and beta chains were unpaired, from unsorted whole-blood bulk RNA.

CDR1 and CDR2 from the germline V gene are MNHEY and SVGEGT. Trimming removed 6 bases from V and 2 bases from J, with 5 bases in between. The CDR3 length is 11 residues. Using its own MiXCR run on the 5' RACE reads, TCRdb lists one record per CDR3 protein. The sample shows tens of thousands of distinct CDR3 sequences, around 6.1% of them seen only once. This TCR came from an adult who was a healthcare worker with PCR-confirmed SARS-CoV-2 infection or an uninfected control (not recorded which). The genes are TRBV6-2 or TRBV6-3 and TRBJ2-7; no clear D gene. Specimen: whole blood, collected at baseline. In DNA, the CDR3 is TGTGCCAGCAGCGACGCCTACGAGCAGTACTTC. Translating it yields CASSDAYEQYF.